This T cell receptor beta chain is from a study of T cell responses to AZD1222 COVID-19 vaccine. Whole-study context: Samples with a second dose at about 4 or about 12 weeks were pooled together.

This clone was counted between two and nine times. Its cognate antigen is unknown. Germline V gives CDR1 SNHLY, CDR2 FYNNEI. CDR3 size: 13 residues. V shed 4 bases and J shed 3 bases, with 9 bases lying between them. The table came from immunoSEQ multiplex PCR; TCRdb's copy has only in-frame clones and leaves some out. The sample has roughly 150,000 clones, 80% to 95% seen once. General study findings and limits: Just six people given AZD1222 tested seropositive at baseline.

Material: peripheral blood, obtained on day 0 of AZD1222 vaccination. The chain combines TRBV2 with TRBJ2-5; the D is unclear. The sequence derives from an adult in good health. The CDR3 DNA reads as TGTGCCAGCAGTGGATACTTGAAAGAGACCCAGTACTTC. It is translated as CASSGYLKETQYF.